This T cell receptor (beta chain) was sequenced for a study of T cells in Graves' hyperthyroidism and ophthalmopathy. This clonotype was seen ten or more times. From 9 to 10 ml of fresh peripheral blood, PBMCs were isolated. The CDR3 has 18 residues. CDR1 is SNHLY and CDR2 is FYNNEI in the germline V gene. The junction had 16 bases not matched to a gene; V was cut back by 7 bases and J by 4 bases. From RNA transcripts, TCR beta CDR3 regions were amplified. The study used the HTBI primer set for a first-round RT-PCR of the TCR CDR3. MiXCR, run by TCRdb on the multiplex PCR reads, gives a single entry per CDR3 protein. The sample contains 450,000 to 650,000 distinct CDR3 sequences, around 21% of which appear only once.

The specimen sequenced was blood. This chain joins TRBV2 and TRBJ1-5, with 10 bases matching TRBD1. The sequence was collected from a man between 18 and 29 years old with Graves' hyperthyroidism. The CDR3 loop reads CASNSLPRQGALNQPQHF. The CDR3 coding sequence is TGTGCCAGCAACTCCCTTCCAAGACAGGGGGCGTTAAATCAGCCCCAGCATTTT. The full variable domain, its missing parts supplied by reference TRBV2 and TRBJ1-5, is EPEVTQTPSHQVTQMGQEVILRCVPISNHLYFYWYRQILGQKVEFLVSFYNNEISEKSEIFDDQFSVERPDGSNFTLKIRSTKLEDSAMYFCASNSLPRQGALNQPQHFGDGTRLSIL.